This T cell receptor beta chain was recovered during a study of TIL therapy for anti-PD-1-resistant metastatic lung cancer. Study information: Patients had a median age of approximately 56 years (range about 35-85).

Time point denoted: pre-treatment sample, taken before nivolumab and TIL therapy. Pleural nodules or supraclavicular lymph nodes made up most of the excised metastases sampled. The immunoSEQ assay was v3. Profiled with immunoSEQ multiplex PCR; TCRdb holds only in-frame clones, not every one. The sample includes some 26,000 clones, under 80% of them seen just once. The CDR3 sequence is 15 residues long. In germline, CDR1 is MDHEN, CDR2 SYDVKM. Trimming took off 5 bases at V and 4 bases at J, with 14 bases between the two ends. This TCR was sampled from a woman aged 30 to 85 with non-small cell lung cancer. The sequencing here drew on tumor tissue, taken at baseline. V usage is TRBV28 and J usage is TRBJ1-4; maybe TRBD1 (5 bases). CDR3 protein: CASSPSQALNEKLFF. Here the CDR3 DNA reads TGTGCCAGCAGTCCATCACAGGCCCTTAATGAAAAACTGTTTTTT.